A single sample gave rise to the 16 T cell receptor beta chains below, sequenced in a study of shared clonotypes between healthy human individuals. Produced via immunoSEQ multiplex PCR; TCRdb's table is partial and in-frame only. In the table there are about 99,000 clones, roughly 50% of which are singletons. The sequencing sample was made of PBMCs. The receptors were sampled from a woman aged 40 to 50 in good health. Some clones in this sample may be carry-over from other donors' samples.

The rearrangement joins TRBV30 to TRBJ1-3; perhaps TRBD1 as D (6 bases). CDR1 is GTSNPN and CDR2 is SVGIG in the germline V gene (reference sequence). Trimming stripped 3 bases from V and 2 bases from J, with 11 bases between. The CDR3 length is 14 residues. This chain's CDR3 is CAWRPRGAGNTIYF. The CDR3 DNA is TGTGCCTGGAGACCCAGGGGAGCTGGAAACACCATATATTTT.

The count of this clone is one. The CDR3 DNA reads TGTGCCAGCTCACCATATGAGACCCAGTACTTC. Its protein is CASSPYETQYF. The V and J genes are TRBV18 and TRBJ2-5; D call uncertain. Trimming took off 2 bases at V and 5 bases at J, with 3 bases between the two ends. The CDR3 totals 11 residues. Germline CDR1 reads KGHSH; CDR2 reads LQKENI.

The genes are TRBV7-3 and TRBJ1-2, with TRBD1 as a possible D gene (6 bases). Germline values: CDR1 SGHTA, CDR2 FQGTGA. The CDR3 is made up of 15 amino acids. The V gene lost 5 bases and the J gene lost 4 bases, with 17 bases spanning the gap. CDR3 in amino acids: CASSLHPDRPYGYTF. Here the CDR3 DNA reads TGTGCCAGCAGCCTCCACCCCGACAGGCCCTATGGCTACACCTTC. The variable domain in full, completed from reference TRBV7-3 and TRBJ1-2, reads GAGVSQTPSNKVTEKGKYVELRCDPISGHTALYWYRQSLGQGPEFLIYFQGTGAADDSGLPNDRFFAVRPEGSVSTLKIQRTERGDSAVYLCASSLHPDRPYGYTFGSGTRLTVV.

The chain is built from TRBV5-1 and TRBJ2-2; D call uncertain. Per the germline V gene, CDR1 is SGHRS and CDR2 is YFSETQ. Trimming left V 3 bases short and J 6 bases short, with 12 bases between. The CDR3 covers 14 residues. The CDR3 DNA follows: TGCGCCAGCAGCTCCGGAGATTGGGCCGGGGAGCTGTTTTTT. As protein: CASSSGDWAGELFF.

In its sample, this clone was seen many times. Compared with germline, one end of the junction differs, possibly owing to a read error. CDR3 protein: CASGEWHYYEQYF. The CDR3 bases are TGCGCCAGCGGTGAATGGCACTACTACGAGCAGTACTTC. The gene calls are TRBV10-2 and TRBJ2-7; no definite D call. The CDR3 runs 13 residues. From germline, CDR1 is WSHSY and CDR2 SAAADI.

In its sample, this clone was seen many times. This rearrangement joins TRBV9 to TRBJ2-1; D possibly corresponds to TRBD2 (6 bases). The V and J ends lost 0 bases and 13 bases respectively, with 11 bases between them. The CDR3 spans 12 residues. Germline V gene lookup returns CDR1 SGDLS and CDR2 YYNGEE. The CDR3 DNA reads as TGTGCCAGCAGCGTAGAGGCGGGATACCAGTTCTTC. Encoded protein: CASSVEAGYQFF. The full variable domain, rest sourced from reference TRBV9 and TRBJ2-1, is DSGVTQTPKHLITATGQRVTLRCSPRSGDLSVYWYQQSLDQGLQFLIQYYNGEERAKGNILERFSAQQFPDLHSELNLSSLELGDSALYFCASSVEAGYQFFGPGTRLTVL.

This clone was counted between two and nine times. The chain recombines TRBV6-5 with TRBJ1-2, with 9 positions matching TRBD1. V gave up 5 bases and J gave up 3 bases; unmatched junction bases: 7. Germline loops: CDR1 MNHEY, CDR2 SVGAGI. The length of the CDR3 is 15 residues. CDR3 sequence: CASSPTRDRDYGYTF. CDR3 DNA: TGTGCCAGCAGTCCCACCAGGGACAGGGACTATGGCTACACCTTC.

This clone was seen many times. The rearrangement joins TRBV30 to TRBJ1-1; D unresolved. Germline CDR1 reads GTSNPN; CDR2 reads SVGIG (reference sequence). Trimming removed 5 bases from V and 1 base from J, with 5 bases in between. CDR3 length: 11 residues. For the CDR3, the DNA is TGTGCCTGGGCCAAGAACACTGAAGCTTTCTTT. Its protein is CAWAKNTEAFF.

In this sample, this clone turned up many times. The chain has TRBV27 and TRBJ2-1; TRBD1 or TRBD2 may be the D gene (6 bases each). The germline V gene encodes CDR1 MNHEY and CDR2 SMNVEV (reference sequence). The CDR3 loop spans 14 amino acids. Trimming cost V 7 bases and J 4 bases, with 14 bases left between them. The CDR3 DNA is TGTGCCAGCACGAGGCAGGGGACTTACAATGAGCAGTTCTTC. It translates to CASTRQGTYNEQFF.

This clone was found once. The gene calls are TRBV30 and TRBJ1-2; D is ambiguous. Trimming pared 2 bases from V and 4 bases from J, leaving 14 bases between. The CDR3 consists of 14 residues. Per the germline V gene, CDR1 is GTSNPN and CDR2 is SVGIG (reference sequence). The CDR3 here is CAWSHSWLAYGYTF. CDR3 in DNA: TGTGCCTGGAGTCATTCTTGGCTGGCCTATGGCTACACCTTC.

This clone was seen ten or more times. The genes are TRBV29-1 and TRBJ2-7; D gene uncertain. This CDR3 spans 12 amino acids. Germline V lookup: CDR1 SQVTM, CDR2 ANQGSEA. V shed 4 bases and J shed 5 bases, with 12 bases lying between them. The CDR3: CSVGSGGHEQYF. CDR3 nucleotide sequence: TGCAGCGTTGGGAGTGGTGGGCACGAGCAGTACTTC.

The V gene is TRBV29-1, the J gene TRBJ2-3; 9 bases align to TRBD2. CDR3 length equals 17 residues. Germline V CDR1 and CDR2: SQVTM, ANQGSEA. V lost 1 base to trimming and J lost 5 bases; unmatched junction nucleotides: 13. In DNA form, the CDR3 reads TGCAGCGTTGAAGGGTTACCGACTAGCGGCCCGATAGATACGCAGTATTTT. This gives the protein CSVEGLPTSGPIDTQYF.

This clone was picked up a small number of times. This rearrangement joins TRBV19 to TRBJ2-1; 9 bases match TRBD1. With V trimmed by 7 bases and J by 1 base, 2 bases remained unmatched. This CDR3 spans 14 amino acids. Germline CDR1 LNHDA, CDR2 SQIVND (reference sequence). The DNA of the CDR3 is TGTGCCAGTACCGGACAGGGGTCCTACAATGAGCAGTTCTTC. This gives the protein CASTGQGSYNEQFF.

This clone has a handful of counts. CDR3 nucleotides: TGTGCCAGTAGTACACCGGGACTAGTCAATGAGCAGTTCTTC. Translation: CASSTPGLVNEQFF. This chain links TRBV19 with TRBJ2-1; 8 bases line up with TRBD2. V lost 4 bases and J lost 6; bases outside the gene matches: 5. Germline V CDR1 and CDR2: LNHDA, SQIVND (reference sequence). The CDR3 extends over 14 amino acids. The full variable domain, in which reference TRBV19 and TRBJ2-1 provide the parts outside the CDR3, is DGGITQSPKYLFRKEGQNVTLSCEQNLNHDAMYWYRQDPGQGLRLIYYSQIVNDFQKGDIAEGYSVSREKKESFPLTVTSAQKNPTAFYLCASSTPGLVNEQFFGPGTRLTVL.

The chain employs TRBV30 and TRBJ1-1, with TRBD1 identical over 7 bases. The CDR3 spans 14 residues. Germline loops: CDR1 GTSNPN, CDR2 SVGIG (reference sequence). J gave up 6 bases and V 2 bases, and 9 bases lay outside the gene matches. CDR3 in DNA: TGTGCCTGGAGTCCCGGACAGGCGGAGGCTGAAGCTTTCTTT. Its translation is CAWSPGQAEAEAFF. The complete variable domain, with remaining parts taken from reference TRBV30 and TRBJ1-1, reads SQTIHQWPATLVQPVGSPLSLECTVEGTSNPNLYWYRQAAGRGLQLLFYSVGIGQISSEVPQNLSASRPQDRQFILSSKKLLLSDSGFYLCAWSPGQAEAEAFFGQGTRLTVV.

The rearrangement uses TRBV9 and TRBJ2-7, with a tentative D call TRBD1 (5 bases). Germline V lookup: CDR1 SGDLS, CDR2 YYNGEE. V was cut by 5 bases and J by 1 base, with 22 bases left in between. This CDR3 is built from 17 residues. The CDR3 DNA is TGTGCCAGCAGTTACCCGATGGGGCCGTTCGATTCCTACGAGCAGTACTTC. Translated: CASSYPMGPFDSYEQYF.